The 23 T cell receptor beta chains in this list originate from one sample, sequenced in a study of cytomegalovirus exposure and HLA in healthy donors (dated by TCRdb to 2015 to 2018). Library preparation employed the immunoSEQ multiplex PCR assay. The multiplex PCR relied on a mix of 60 forward primers for TCR Vbeta segments and 13 reverse primers for TCR Jbeta segments. Drawn from immuneACCESS, this table holds only the in-frame rearrangements with V and J called that TCRdb kept. Clones are partly lost; checked studies trace under half to an unresolved V gene and leave the rest unexplained. The sample table shows 180,000 or so clones, and just over 70% are seen once. The ten most abundant clones make up about 2.5% of the sample. The sample comprised PBMCs. The receptors here all came from a human donor in good health.

To note about this clone: Other DNA sequences in the same sample also yield this CDR3. This chain links TRBV7-2 with TRBJ2-7; 8 bases are shared with TRBD2. Germline V CDR1 and CDR2: SGHTA, FQGNSA. The CDR3 length is 15 residues. Trimming at V came to 0 bases and at J to 3 bases, leaving 4 bases not matched to a gene. CDR3 sequence reads: CASSLALGTSYEQYF. In DNA form, the CDR3 reads TGTGCCAGCAGCTTAGCTCTGGGGACTAGCTACGAGCAGTACTTC.

The chain has TRBV5-1 and TRBJ2-1; 11 bases match TRBD2. Germline CDR1 is SGHRS and CDR2 is YFSETQ. V lost 5 bases and J lost 5; bases outside the gene matches: 9. The CDR3 spans 16 residues. DNA of the CDR3: TGCGCCAGCAGACGACTTGGACTAGCGGGTAACAATGAGCAGTTCTTC. Its translation: CASRRLGLAGNNEQFF.

The V gene is TRBV7-8, the J gene TRBJ1-2; a possible D gene is TRBD1 (5 bases). Germline values: CDR1 SGHVS, CDR2 FQNEAQ. CDR3 length: 14 residues. Between the trimmed V and J ends, which lost 1 base and 3 bases, there was a span of 9 bases. Here the CDR3 DNA reads TGTGCCAGCAGCTTAGTTGTACAGGACTATGGCTACACCTTC. This sequence encodes CASSLVVQDYGYTF.

The chain is built from TRBV9 and TRBJ2-3; 10 nucleotides line up with TRBD2. CDR1 is SGDLS, CDR2 YYNGEE, per germline. The CDR3 contains 16 residues. The V gene end was trimmed by 2 bases and the J gene end by 5 bases; junction bases not matched to a gene: 8. CDR3 in amino acids: CASSVRAGGLEDTQYF. CDR3 nucleotides: TGTGCCAGCAGCGTCCGAGCGGGGGGGCTGGAAGATACGCAGTATTTT.

This rearrangement joins TRBV5-1 to TRBJ1-1; 8 bases match TRBD1. The CDR3 loop spans 14 amino acids. CDR1 and CDR2 from the germline V gene are SGHRS and YFSETQ. V gave up 3 bases and J gave up 3 bases; unmatched junction bases: 4. The CDR3 loop reads CASSSSGGYTEAFF. CDR3 DNA: TGCGCCAGCAGCTCATCAGGGGGCTACACTGAAGCTTTCTTT.

This clone was seen a few times. One end of the junction does not line up with germline, which may come from a read error. The V call is TRBV7-9, the J call TRBJ2-6, with 8 positions matching TRBD2. CDR3 size: 16 residues. From germline, CDR1 is SEHNR and CDR2 FQNEAQ (reference sequence). The CDR3, as DNA: TGTTCCAGCAGCTTAGCCGGGGGGGGCGGGGCCAACGTCCTGACTTTC. Its protein is CSSSLAGGGGANVLTF.

The J gene is TRBJ1-3, the V gene TRBV19; 9 nucleotides align to TRBD1. V was clipped by 3 bases and J by 2 bases; unmatched bases: 5. The V gene's germline CDR1 is LNHDA and CDR2 SQIVND (reference sequence). This CDR3 is 16 amino acids long. The DNA of the CDR3 is TGTGCCAGTAGTATCCCGCGGACAGGGGCTGGAAACACCATATATTTT. Translated: CASSIPRTGAGNTIYF.

This clone was seen a handful of times. The CDR3 DNA reads TGTGCCTGGAGTGTACCTAGCGGGGGGTGGAGTACGCAGTATTTT. Translated: CAWSVPSGGWSTQYF. V and J are TRBV30 and TRBJ2-3, with 11 bases that match TRBD2. The CDR3 sequence is 15 residues long. After removal of 0 bases from V and 8 bases from J, the junction contained 7 bases not matched to a gene. Germline loops: CDR1 GTSNPN, CDR2 SVGIG (reference sequence).

V usage is TRBV5-1 and J usage is TRBJ1-2, with 8 bases fitting TRBD1. Germline V CDR1 and CDR2: SGHRS, YFSETQ. Losses at the gene ends were 4 bases for V and 3 bases for J; bases not matched to a gene: 5. This CDR3 spans 14 amino acids. The CDR3 protein is CASSQGAGDYGYTF. Here the CDR3 DNA reads TGCGCCAGCAGCCAGGGGGCGGGGGACTATGGCTACACCTTC.

The rearrangement joins TRBV19 to TRBJ2-1; 7 bases are shared with TRBD1. J was trimmed by 4 bases and V by 5 bases; bases with no gene match: 2. The CDR3 is made up of 13 amino acids. Per germline, CDR1 LNHDA and CDR2 SQIVND (reference sequence). The DNA for the CDR3 is TGTGCCAGTAGTGAGGACAGGTACAATGAGCAGTTCTTC. Protein: CASSEDRYNEQFF.

The chain is built from TRBV5-6 and TRBJ1-2; a weak D match, TRBD1 (6 bases). Germline loops: CDR1 SGHDT, CDR2 YYEEEE. The CDR3 sequence is 13 residues long. V shed 0 bases and J shed 7 bases, with 10 bases lying between them. CDR3 DNA sequence: TGTGCCAGCAGCTTGGTTGCAGGGGTTGGCTACACCTTC. Translating gives CASSLVAGVGYTF.

The gene calls are TRBV10-3 and TRBJ2-3, with 12 positions matching TRBD1. The CDR3 is 14 residues long. V lost 4 bases and J lost 6; bases outside the gene matches: 2. CDR1 is ENHRY and CDR2 is SYGVKD in the germline V gene. The CDR3 loop is CAISGDRGLDTQYF. The CDR3 DNA reads TGTGCCATCAGTGGGGACAGGGGGCTCGATACGCAGTATTTT.

The chain employs TRBV11-1 and TRBJ2-2; TRBD2 matches at 10 bases. With V trimmed by 4 bases and J by 6 bases, 11 bases remained unmatched. Germline V gene sequence: CDR1 SGHAT, CDR2 FQDESV (reference sequence). The CDR3 is 17 amino acids. CDR3 loop: CASSYQIRTSGPGELFF. CDR3 coding DNA: TGTGCCAGCAGCTACCAAATTCGGACTAGCGGTCCCGGGGAGCTGTTTTTT. Based on the CDR3 plus reference TRBV11-1 and TRBJ2-2, the full variable domain is EAEVAQSPRYKITEKSQAVAFWCDPISGHATLYWYRQILGQGPELLVQFQDESVVDDSQLPKDRFSAERLKGVDSTLKIQPAELGDSAMYLCASSYQIRTSGPGELFFGEGSRLTVL.

V gene TRBV30 combines with J gene TRBJ2-7, with 9 bases that match TRBD1. CDR3 size: 14 residues. CDR1 is GTSNPN and CDR2 is SVGIG in the germline V gene (reference sequence). With 4 bases clipped from V and 6 bases from J, the junction kept 10 bases outside the gene matches. The CDR3 sequence is CAWKTQGALGEQYF. The CDR3 region has the DNA TGTGCCTGGAAAACACAGGGGGCGCTTGGCGAGCAGTACTTC.

This clone was observed a single time. This chain joins TRBV5-6 and TRBJ2-7; unclear D gene. V was shortened by 0 bases and J by 3 bases, with 10 bases between the two germline ends. The germline CDR1 and CDR2 sequences are SGHDT and YYEEEE. This CDR3 is 14 amino acids long. The CDR3 DNA follows: TGTGCCAGCAGCTTGGACCCCGCGGACTACGAGCAGTACTTC. This translates into CASSLDPADYEQYF.

The rearrangement joins TRBV9 to TRBJ2-7; maybe TRBD2 (6 bases). The CDR3 contains 15 residues. V shed 0 bases and J shed 2 bases, with 12 bases lying between them. Germline lookup yields CDR1 SGDLS and CDR2 YYNGEE. The CDR3 DNA sequence: TGTGCCAGCAGCGTAGAGGGACTTGCCGCCTACGAGCAGTACTTC. Residues: CASSVEGLAAYEQYF.

The chain joins TRBV9 to TRBJ2-5; D remains unclear. The V end was cut by 0 bases, the J end by 1 base, with 10 bases between. The CDR3 has 15 amino acids. The germline CDR1 and CDR2 sequences are SGDLS and YYNGEE. The CDR3 DNA reads as TGTGCCAGCAGCGTAGGAGCTCGATTCCAAGAGACCCAGTACTTC. Residues: CASSVGARFQETQYF.

The CDR3 spells CATSRGPSNHEQFF. The CDR3 DNA is TGTGCCACCAGCAGAGGTCCTAGCAACCATGAGCAGTTCTTC. The chain uses TRBV15 and TRBJ2-1; tentatively, D is TRBD2 (5 bases). This CDR3 spans 14 amino acids. CDR1 is LNHNV and CDR2 is YYDKDF in the germline V gene (reference sequence). Between the trimmed V and J ends, which lost 1 base and 8 bases, there was a span of 12 bases.

The chain carries TRBV5-1 and TRBJ2-1; 9 nucleotides agree with TRBD2. The V and J ends lost 4 bases and 4 bases, in that order; junction bases with no gene match: 6. CDR1 is SGHRS and CDR2 is YFSETQ in the germline V gene. This CDR3 region has 15 residues. In DNA, the CDR3 is TGCGCCAGCAGCCTGACTAGCGGAACATACAATGAGCAGTTCTTC. Translating gives CASSLTSGTYNEQFF.

The rearrangement uses TRBV10-1 and TRBJ2-1; D possibly corresponds to TRBD2 (5 bases). Germline CDR1 is WNHNN and CDR2 is SYGVQD (reference sequence). With 4 bases removed from V and 4 bases from J, the gap between germline ends came to 5 bases. The CDR3 is 12 residues long. Here the CDR3 DNA reads TGCGCCAGCAGTGGGACTTACAATGAGCAGTTCTTC. Amino acids: CASSGTYNEQFF.

The chain is built from TRBV30 and TRBJ2-7; weak D call: TRBD1 (5 bases). V dropped 3 bases and J dropped 7 bases, with 19 bases sitting between them. Germline CDR1 is GTSNPN and CDR2 is SVGIG (reference sequence). CDR3 length: 14 amino acids. The CDR3 bases are TGTGCCTGGAGGCAGCTCCAGGGAACACAGGAGCAGTACTTC. This codes for CAWRQLQGTQEQYF.

This chain connects TRBV7-8 to TRBJ2-7; weak D call: TRBD2 (6 bases). Deletions cut 5 bases from V and 5 bases from J, with 22 bases between. Germline assignment: CDR1 SGHVS and CDR2 FQNEAQ. CDR3 length: 16 amino acids. Written as DNA, the CDR3 is TGTGCCAGCAGCCCCGCCCCCCGAGGACGGAGGGACGAGCAGTACTTC. The encoded protein is CASSPAPRGRRDEQYF.

The chain links TRBV5-1 to TRBJ1-1; no clear D gene. The germline CDR1 and CDR2 sequences are SGHRS and YFSETQ. The CDR3 runs to 14 residues. V gave up 0 bases and J gave up 4 bases, with 10 bases separating them. The CDR3 nucleotides read TGCGCCAGCAGCTTGGCAGCGTCTACCACTGAAGCTTTCTTT. Amino acids: CASSLAASTTEAFF.